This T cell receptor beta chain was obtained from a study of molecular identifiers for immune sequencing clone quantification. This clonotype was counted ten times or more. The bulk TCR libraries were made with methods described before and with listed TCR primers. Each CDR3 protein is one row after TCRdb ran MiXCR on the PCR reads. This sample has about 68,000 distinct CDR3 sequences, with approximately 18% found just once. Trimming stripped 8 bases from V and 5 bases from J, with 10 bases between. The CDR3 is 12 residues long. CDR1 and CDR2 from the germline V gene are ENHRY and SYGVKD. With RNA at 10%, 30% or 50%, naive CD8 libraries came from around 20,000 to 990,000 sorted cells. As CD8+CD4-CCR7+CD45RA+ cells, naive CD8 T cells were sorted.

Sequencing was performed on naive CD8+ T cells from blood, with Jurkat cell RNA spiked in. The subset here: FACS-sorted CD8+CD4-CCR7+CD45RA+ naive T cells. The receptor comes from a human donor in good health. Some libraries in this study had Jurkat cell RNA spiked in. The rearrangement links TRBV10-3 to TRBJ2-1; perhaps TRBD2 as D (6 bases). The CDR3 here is CAIGGTNNEQFF. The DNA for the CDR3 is TGTGCCATCGGCGGGACCAACAATGAGCAGTTCTTC.